These 28 T cell receptor beta chains originate from one sample sequenced in a study of a mutant IDH1 vaccine in newly diagnosed glioma. The time point denotes: week 47, end of study. Vaccinated patients received 300 ug of mutant IDH1 20-mer peptide per dose, with topical imiquimod. Libraries were prepared by immunoSEQ multiplex PCR; TCRdb keeps only in-frame clonotypes and omits some of them. The table includes fewer than 95,000 clones, 81% detected once. Antigens for these TCRs are unknown. The sequencing here drew on PBMCs, taken from a glioma patient whose treatment included an IDH1 peptide vaccine. These receptors were collected from a man in his forties or fifties with glioma.

This clone was found a few times. The V gene is TRBV19, the J gene TRBJ1-6; D not resolved. V was clipped by 1 base and J by 6 bases, with 16 bases between them. Germline lookup yields CDR1 LNHDA and CDR2 SQIVND (reference sequence). This CDR3 is 17 amino acids long. The CDR3 nucleotides are TGTGCCAGTAGTATAGGAGAAACGGGAGTCTCTAATTCACCCCTCCACTTT. It yields the protein CASSIGETGVSNSPLHF.

The V gene is TRBV5-1, the J gene TRBJ1-6; D remains ambiguous. Trimming pared 2 bases from V and 3 bases from J, leaving 9 bases between. Germline CDR1 reads SGHRS; CDR2 reads YFSETQ. This CDR3 region has 15 residues. The CDR3: CASSLRAGYNSPLHF. The CDR3 nucleotides are TGCGCCAGCAGCTTACGGGCGGGCTATAATTCACCCCTCCACTTT.

The chain couples TRBV7-8 to TRBJ2-3, with 13 bases fitting TRBD2. The CDR3 sequence is 16 residues long. Germline CDR1 reads SGHVS; CDR2 reads FQNEAQ. The junction had 5 bases not matched to a gene; V was cut back by 6 bases and J by 2 bases. The CDR3 nucleotides read TGTGCCAGCAGGACTAGCGGGAGGCCAGACACAGATACGCAGTATTTT. Residues: CASRTSGRPDTDTQYF.

The chain has TRBV4-1 and TRBJ2-1, with TRBD2 identical over 10 bases. There are 16 residues in the CDR3. V shed 4 bases and J 0 bases; nucleotides not matched to a gene: 3. CDR1 is MGHRA and CDR2 is YSYEKL in the germline V gene. The CDR3 DNA is TGCGCCAGCAGCCCTTGGACTAGCGGCTCCTACAATGAGCAGTTCTTC. It encodes CASSPWTSGSYNEQFF.

The chain is built from TRBV28 and TRBJ1-5, with D perhaps matching TRBD1 (5 bases). The CDR3 runs to 14 residues. Germline loops: CDR1 MDHEN, CDR2 SYDVKM. V lost 3 bases and J lost 7, with 13 bases in between. CDR3 amino acids: CASSLGPKGQPQHF. CDR3 in DNA: TGTGCCAGCAGTTTGGGGCCAAAGGGCCAGCCCCAGCATTTT.

The rearrangement joins TRBV5-1 to TRBJ1-3; D is unresolved. The CDR3 totals 14 residues. Deletions cut 4 bases from V and 8 bases from J, with 16 bases between. In germline, CDR1 is SGHRS, CDR2 YFSETQ. The CDR3 DNA is TGCGCCAGCAGCACCAACCCCGGGCGGGACACCATATATTTT. Residues: CASSTNPGRDTIYF.

This chain connects TRBV10-3 to TRBJ1-2; D is undetermined. This CDR3 has 13 residues. Germline V gives CDR1 ENHRY, CDR2 SYGVKD. The V end lost 7 bases, the J end lost 3 bases, and 12 bases lay between the germline ends. The CDR3, as DNA: TGTGCCATCAAGATTCGGGAGGACTATGGCTACACCTTC. Translating it yields CAIKIREDYGYTF.

The rearrangement links TRBV19 to TRBJ1-2; TRBD1 matches at 8 bases. The germline V gene has CDR1 LNHDA and CDR2 SQIVND (reference sequence). V lost 3 bases to trimming and J lost 2 bases; unmatched junction nucleotides: 5. The CDR3 has 15 amino acids. CDR3 protein: CASSILDRVNYGYTF. In DNA, the CDR3 is TGTGCCAGTAGTATCTTGGACAGGGTGAACTATGGCTACACCTTC.

The chain combines TRBV5-4 with TRBJ1-6, with D unclear. The CDR3 sequence is 15 residues long. V lost 6 bases and J lost 0, with 10 bases in between. CDR1 is SGHNT, CDR2 YYREEE, per germline (reference sequence). The CDR3 loop reads CASNLYSSYNSPLHF. The DNA for the CDR3 is TGTGCCAGCAACCTTTATAGCTCCTATAATTCACCCCTCCACTTT.

This clone was seen a single time. This chain uses TRBV18 with TRBJ2-7, with 11 positions matching TRBD1. This CDR3 comprises 16 residues. Per the germline V gene, CDR1 is KGHSH and CDR2 is LQKENI. V dropped 3 bases and J dropped 5; count of bases not matched to a gene: 9. CDR3 amino acids: CASSPQDRGRFHEQYF. The CDR3, as DNA: TGTGCCAGCTCACCCCAGGACAGGGGGCGCTTCCACGAGCAGTACTTC.

CDR3 coding DNA: TGTGCCAGCAGTTACGCCAGGGTATCCCTCCACTTT. Translated: CASSYARVSLHF. The rearrangement uses TRBV6-6 and TRBJ1-6; tentatively, D is TRBD1 (5 bases). Trimming left V 2 bases short and J 14 bases short, with 10 bases between. The germline V gene has CDR1 MNHNY and CDR2 SVGAGI (reference sequence). The CDR3 length is 12 residues.

The chain is built from TRBV10-1 and TRBJ1-1; D not certain. This CDR3 is 12 amino acids long. Germline CDR1 is WNHNN and CDR2 is SYGVQD (reference sequence). Trimming stripped 8 bases from V and 2 bases from J, with 9 bases between. The CDR3 nucleotides read TGCGCCAGCGCCGCAGAAAACACTGAAGCTTTCTTT. Residues: CASAAENTEAFF.

The chain has TRBV5-4 and TRBJ1-4, with D possibly TRBD1 on 6 matching bases. CDR3 length: 15 residues. V lost 4 bases and J 8 bases, leaving 18 bases between the germline ends. CDR1 and CDR2 (germline): SGHNT, YYREEE (reference sequence). CDR3: CASSPRGGIDEKLFF. The CDR3 nucleotides are TGTGCCAGCAGCCCCAGAGGGGGGATTGACGAAAAACTGTTTTTT.

The chain's CDR3 is CASSQDSGPNSYNEQFF. CDR3 DNA: TGCGCCAGCAGCCAAGATTCTGGTCCAAACTCCTACAATGAGCAGTTCTTC. The rearrangement links TRBV4-3 to TRBJ2-1; no definite D call. The CDR3 has 17 residues. Germline V CDR1 and CDR2: LGHNA, YSLEER. V lost 0 bases to trimming and J lost 0 bases, with 12 bases between them.

This clone has only a few counts. In DNA form, the CDR3 reads TGTGCCAGCAGCTTGTGGTCCGGCTCGAACGAGCAGTACTTC. Translating it yields CASSLWSGSNEQYF. The chain couples TRBV11-2 to TRBJ2-7; no clear D gene. V lost 3 bases and J 5 bases, leaving 14 bases between the germline ends. Germline loops: CDR1 SGHAT, CDR2 FQNNGV. The CDR3 totals 14 residues.

J is TRBJ2-3 and V is TRBV7-2; no definite D call. This CDR3 has 13 amino acids. Germline V lookup: CDR1 SGHTA, CDR2 FQGNSA. With 7 bases removed from V and 9 bases from J, the gap between germline ends came to 17 bases. CDR3 sequence: CASTLVSATTQYF. The CDR3 DNA follows: TGTGCCAGCACCCTAGTCTCTGCGACCACGCAGTATTTT. The variable domain in full, completed from reference TRBV7-2 and TRBJ2-3, reads GAGVSQSPSNKVTEKGKDVELRCDPISGHTALYWYRQSLGQGLEFLIYFQGNSAPDKSGLPSDRFSAERTGGSVSTLTIQRTQQEDSAVYLCASTLVSATTQYFGPGTRLTVL.

The gene calls are TRBV10-2 and TRBJ2-2, with 7 nucleotides matching TRBD1. This CDR3 contains 14 residues. Trimming cost V 6 bases and J 4 bases; bases outside gene matches: 5. Per germline, CDR1 WSHSY and CDR2 SAAADI. CDR3 DNA: TGCGCCAGCAGCCCGGGACAGAGCACCGGGGAGCTGTTTTTT. Its protein product is CASSPGQSTGELFF.

The CDR3 bases are TGTGCCAGCAGCTTAGGACACAGGGGTACCGGGGAGCTGTTTTTT. Amino acids: CASSLGHRGTGELFF. The genes are TRBV7-8 and TRBJ2-2, with 7 bases identical to TRBD1. V lost 1 base to trimming and J lost 5 bases; unmatched junction nucleotides: 4. The CDR3 is made up of 15 amino acids. The germline V gene encodes CDR1 SGHVS and CDR2 FQNEAQ.

As for this clone: The identical CDR3 is also encoded by other nucleotide sequences in the sample. The chain carries TRBV7-2 and TRBJ2-5; D is uncertain. This CDR3 spans 11 amino acids. Germline V gives CDR1 SGHTA, CDR2 FQGNSA. V lost 3 bases, J lost 1 base, and 0 bases lay in between. CDR3 DNA: TGTGCCAGCAGCTTCCAAGAGACCCAGTACTTC. Translation gives CASSFQETQYF.

This chain connects TRBV2 to TRBJ2-3; 12 nucleotides align to TRBD2. The CDR3 length is 15 residues. After removal of 1 base from V and 5 bases from J, the junction contained 1 base not matched to a gene. Looked up from germline, CDR1 is SNHLY and CDR2 is FYNNEI. The CDR3 coding sequence is TGTGCCAGCAGTGAAGGGGGACTAGCGGGAGATACGCAGTATTTT. Translating it yields CASSEGGLAGDTQYF.

The rearrangement links TRBV15 to TRBJ2-3; 7 positions match TRBD1. Germline CDR1 is LNHNV and CDR2 is YYDKDF (reference sequence). The CDR3 runs 15 residues. The V gene end was trimmed by 5 bases and the J gene end by 5 bases; junction bases not matched to a gene: 10. This CDR3 reads CATSGRQGTRDTQYF. Here the CDR3 DNA reads TGTGCCACCAGCGGCCGACAGGGAACCCGAGATACGCAGTATTTT.

The gene calls are TRBV4-2 and TRBJ2-4; TRBD2 matches 7 bases. Per germline, CDR1 LGHNA and CDR2 YNFKEQ. This CDR3 is 15 amino acids long. V lost 0 bases and J lost 5; bases outside the gene matches: 4. CDR3 protein: CASSQDWGGQNIQYF. Here the CDR3 DNA reads TGTGCCAGCAGCCAAGATTGGGGGGGACAAAACATTCAGTACTTC.

J is TRBJ2-5 and V is TRBV2, with D tentatively TRBD2 (6 bases). Germline values: CDR1 SNHLY, CDR2 FYNNEI. This CDR3 is 15 amino acids long. V was pared by 4 bases and J by 5 bases, with 17 bases between. CDR3 loop: CASSAPGESVETQYF. The CDR3 DNA follows: TGTGCCAGCAGTGCCCCGGGGGAGTCGGTGGAGACCCAGTACTTC.

This clone showed up just a few times. The chain links TRBV4-2 to TRBJ1-1; no firm D call. The germline gives CDR1 LGHNA, CDR2 YNFKEQ. CDR3 size: 15 residues. V lost 1 base and J 3 bases, leaving 12 bases between the germline ends. In DNA form, the CDR3 reads TGTGCCAGCAGCCAAGCCTTGCCAGGTGACACTGAAGCTTTCTTT. Protein: CASSQALPGDTEAFF.

The CDR3, as DNA: TGTGCCAGCTCACCAGACAGCTCCTACGAGCAGTACTTC. Residues: CASSPDSSYEQYF. The rearrangement joins TRBV18 to TRBJ2-7, with D possibly TRBD1 on 5 matching bases. Trimming removed 2 bases at V and 0 bases at J, with 5 bases between. The CDR3 spans 13 residues. Germline CDR1 and CDR2: KGHSH and LQKENI.

This chain uses TRBV7-3 with TRBJ1-2; 9 nucleotides align to TRBD1. The length of the CDR3 is 15 residues. Germline-derived CDR1 and CDR2 are SGHTA and FQGTGA. J was trimmed by 4 bases and V by 5 bases; bases with no gene match: 8. CDR3 coding DNA: TGTGCCAGCAGCCCCGGGACAGGGTGGAGCTATGGCTACACCTTC. Its protein product is CASSPGTGWSYGYTF.

The V and J genes are TRBV21-1 and TRBJ1-1; the listed D gene, TRBD1, was not tested against the DNA. TRBV21-1 is assigned pseudogene status. This CDR3 is 19 amino acids long. This chain's CDR3 is CASSLLAGTGEGSSTEAFF. The CDR3 bases are TGTGCCAGCAGCCTCCTCGCTGGGACAGGGGAAGGGTCCTCAACTGAAGCTTTCTTT.

The chain links TRBV5-1 to TRBJ2-5, with 7 bases that match TRBD2. The J call could be wrong; TRBJ2-7 is a better fit for the DNA end. Germline lookup yields CDR1 SGHRS and CDR2 YFSETQ. This CDR3 region has 18 residues. CDR3 loop: CASSLAGGRTIGSYEQYF. In DNA form, the CDR3 reads TGCGCCAGCAGCTTGGCGGGAGGAAGGACGATAGGCTCCTACGAGCAGTACTTC.